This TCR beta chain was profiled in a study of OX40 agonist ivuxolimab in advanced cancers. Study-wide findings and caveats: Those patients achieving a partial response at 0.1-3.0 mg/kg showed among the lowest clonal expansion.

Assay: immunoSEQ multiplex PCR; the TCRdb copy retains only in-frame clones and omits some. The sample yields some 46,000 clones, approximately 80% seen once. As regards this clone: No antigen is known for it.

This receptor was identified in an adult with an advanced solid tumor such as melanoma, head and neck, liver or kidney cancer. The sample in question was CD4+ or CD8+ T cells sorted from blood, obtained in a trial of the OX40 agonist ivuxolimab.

The DNA of the CDR3 is TGTGCCAGCAGCTTTATTAGCGGGGGGACAGATACGCAGTATTTT. It codes for CASSFISGGTDTQYF. The rearrangement links TRBV5-6 to TRBJ2-3; 10 positions agree with TRBD2. The CDR3 length is 15 residues. The trim removed 2 bases at V and 3 bases at J, leaving 3 bases unmatched. The V gene's germline CDR1 is SGHDT and CDR2 YYEEEE. Using reference TRBV5-6 and TRBJ2-3 for the parts outside the CDR3, the full variable domain is DAGVTQSPTHLIKTRGQQVTLRCSPKSGHDTVSWYQQALGQGPQFIFQYYEEEERQRGNFPDRFSGHQFPNYSSELNVNALLLGDSALYLCASSFISGGTDTQYFGPGTRLTVL.